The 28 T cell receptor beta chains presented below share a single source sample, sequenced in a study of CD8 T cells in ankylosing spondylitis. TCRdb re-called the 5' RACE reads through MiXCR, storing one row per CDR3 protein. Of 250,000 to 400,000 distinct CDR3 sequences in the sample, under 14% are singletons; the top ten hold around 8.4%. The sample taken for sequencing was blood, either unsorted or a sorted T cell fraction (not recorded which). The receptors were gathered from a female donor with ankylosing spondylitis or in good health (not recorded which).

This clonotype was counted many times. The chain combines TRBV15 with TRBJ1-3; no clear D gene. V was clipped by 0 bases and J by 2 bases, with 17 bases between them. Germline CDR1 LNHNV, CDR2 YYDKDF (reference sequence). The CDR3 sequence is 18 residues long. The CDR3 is CATSRDFLGSVAGNTIYF. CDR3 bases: TGTGCCACCAGCAGAGATTTCTTGGGGTCTGTGGCTGGAAACACCATATATTTT.

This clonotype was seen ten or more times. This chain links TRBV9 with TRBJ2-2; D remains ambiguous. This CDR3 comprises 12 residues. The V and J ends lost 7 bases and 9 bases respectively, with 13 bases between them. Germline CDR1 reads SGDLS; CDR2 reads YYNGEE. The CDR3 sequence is CASARDTRELFF. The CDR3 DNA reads TGTGCCAGCGCACGTGACACGCGGGAGCTGTTTTTT. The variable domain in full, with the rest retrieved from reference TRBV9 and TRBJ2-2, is DSGVTQTPKHLITATGQRVTLRCSPRSGDLSVYWYQQSLDQGLQFLIQYYNGEERAKGNILERFSAQQFPDLHSELNLSSLELGDSALYFCASARDTRELFFGEGSRLTVL.

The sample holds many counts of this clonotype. In DNA form, the CDR3 reads TGTGCCAGCAGCCAAGAAATCAACTTCGGCATGGCGGGACGGGAGACCCAGTACTTC. Its translation is CASSQEINFGMAGRETQYF. V and J are TRBV4-2 and TRBJ2-5; the D gene is possibly TRBD2 (6 bases). The CDR3 length is 19 residues. Looked up from germline, CDR1 is LGHNA and CDR2 is YNFKEQ. Trimming removed 0 bases from V and 5 bases from J, with 25 bases in between.

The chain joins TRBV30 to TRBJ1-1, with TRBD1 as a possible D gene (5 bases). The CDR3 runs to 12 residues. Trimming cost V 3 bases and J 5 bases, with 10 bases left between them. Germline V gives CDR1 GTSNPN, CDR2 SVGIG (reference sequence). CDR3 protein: CAWRGGGTEAFF. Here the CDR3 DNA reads TGTGCCTGGAGGGGGGGGGGGACTGAAGCTTTCTTT.

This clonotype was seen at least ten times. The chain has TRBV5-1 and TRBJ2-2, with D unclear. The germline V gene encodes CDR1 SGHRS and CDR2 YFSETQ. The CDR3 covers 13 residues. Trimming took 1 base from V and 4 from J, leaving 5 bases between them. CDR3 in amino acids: CASSLRLTGELFF. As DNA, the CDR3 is TGCGCCAGCAGCTTGCGACTCACCGGGGAGCTGTTTTTT.

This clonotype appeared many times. The CDR3 is CSASATEGLGNWWDIQYF. As DNA, the CDR3 is TGCAGTGCTAGTGCAACGGAAGGGCTCGGGAATTGGTGGGACATTCAGTACTTC. J is TRBJ2-4 and V is TRBV20-1; D perhaps matches TRBD2 (5 bases). Germline assignment: CDR1 DFQATT and CDR2 SNEGSKA (reference sequence). This CDR3 has 18 amino acids. V lost 3 bases and J lost 8, with 29 bases in between.

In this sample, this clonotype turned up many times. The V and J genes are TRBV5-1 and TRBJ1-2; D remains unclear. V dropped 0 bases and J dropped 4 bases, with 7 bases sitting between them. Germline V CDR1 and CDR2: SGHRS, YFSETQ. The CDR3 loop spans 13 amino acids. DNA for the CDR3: TGCGCCAGCAGCTTGGGAGAGCGCTATGGCTACACCTTC. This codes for CASSLGERYGYTF.

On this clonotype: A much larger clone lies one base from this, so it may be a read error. The DNA for the CDR3 is TGTGCCAGCAGCTTGACTAGCGGGGGATTCACAGATACGCAGTATTTT. Its protein product is CASSLTSGGFTDTQYF. The gene calls are TRBV7-3 and TRBJ2-3, with 12 bases that match TRBD2. The CDR3 has 16 amino acids. The junction had 3 bases not matched to a gene; V was cut back by 3 bases and J by 2 bases. CDR1 is SGHTA and CDR2 is FQGTGA in the germline V gene.

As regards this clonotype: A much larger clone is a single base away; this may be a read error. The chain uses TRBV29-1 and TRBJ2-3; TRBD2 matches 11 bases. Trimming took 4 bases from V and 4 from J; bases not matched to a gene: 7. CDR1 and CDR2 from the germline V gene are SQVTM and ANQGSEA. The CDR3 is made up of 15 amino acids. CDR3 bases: TGCAGCGTTGCCGTCCTAGCGGGGGGTGCAGATACGCAGTATTTT. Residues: CSVAVLAGGADTQYF.

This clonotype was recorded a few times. In DNA form, the CDR3 reads TGTGCCAGCAGCTTATATAGGACTAGCGGGGTGACAGATACGCAGTATTTT. Translated: CASSLYRTSGVTDTQYF. The chain couples TRBV7-9 to TRBJ2-3; TRBD2 matches 12 bases. The CDR3 contains 17 residues. Germline V gene lookup returns CDR1 SEHNR and CDR2 FQNEAQ (reference sequence). Trimming at V came to 2 bases and at J to 3 bases, leaving 6 bases not matched to a gene. Using reference TRBV7-9 and TRBJ2-3 for the parts outside the CDR3, the full variable domain is DTGVSQNPRHKITKRGQNVTFRCDPISEHNRLYWYRQTLGQGPEFLTYFQNEAQLEKSRLLSDRFSAERPKGSFSTLEIQRTEQGDSAMYLCASSLYRTSGVTDTQYFGPGTRLTVL.

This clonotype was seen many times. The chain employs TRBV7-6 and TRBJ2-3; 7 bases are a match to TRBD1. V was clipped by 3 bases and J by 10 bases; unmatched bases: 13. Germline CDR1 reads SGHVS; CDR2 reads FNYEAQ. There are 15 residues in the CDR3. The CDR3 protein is CASSFEDRLVAAQYF. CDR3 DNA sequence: TGTGCCAGCAGCTTCGAGGACAGGTTGGTTGCTGCGCAGTATTTT.

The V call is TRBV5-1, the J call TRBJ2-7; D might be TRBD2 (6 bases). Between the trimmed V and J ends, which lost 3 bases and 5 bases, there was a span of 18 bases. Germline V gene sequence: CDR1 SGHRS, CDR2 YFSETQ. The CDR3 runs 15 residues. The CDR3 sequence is CASSWRDGGLDEQYF. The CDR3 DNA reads TGCGCCAGCAGCTGGAGGGACGGTGGGTTAGACGAGCAGTACTTC.

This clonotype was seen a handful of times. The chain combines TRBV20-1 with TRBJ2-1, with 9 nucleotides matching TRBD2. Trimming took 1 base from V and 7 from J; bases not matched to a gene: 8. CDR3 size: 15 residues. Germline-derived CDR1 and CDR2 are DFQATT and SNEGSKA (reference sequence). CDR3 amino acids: CSARVRSGRWNEQFF. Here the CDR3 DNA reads TGCAGTGCTAGAGTTAGGAGCGGGAGGTGGAATGAGCAGTTCTTC.

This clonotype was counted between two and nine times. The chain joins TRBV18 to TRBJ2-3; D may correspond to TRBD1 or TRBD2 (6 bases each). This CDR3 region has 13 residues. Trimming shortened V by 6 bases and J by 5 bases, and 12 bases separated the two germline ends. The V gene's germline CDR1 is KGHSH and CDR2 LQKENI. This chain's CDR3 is CASSQQGGDTQYF. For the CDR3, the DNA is TGTGCCAGCTCCCAACAGGGAGGAGATACGCAGTATTTT.

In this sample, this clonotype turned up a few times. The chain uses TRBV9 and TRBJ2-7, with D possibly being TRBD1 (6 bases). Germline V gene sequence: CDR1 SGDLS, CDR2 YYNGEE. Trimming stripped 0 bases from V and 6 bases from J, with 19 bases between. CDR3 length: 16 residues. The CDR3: CASSVVSGQPSGEQYF. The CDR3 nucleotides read TGTGCCAGCAGCGTAGTGAGTGGACAGCCTTCGGGCGAGCAGTACTTC.

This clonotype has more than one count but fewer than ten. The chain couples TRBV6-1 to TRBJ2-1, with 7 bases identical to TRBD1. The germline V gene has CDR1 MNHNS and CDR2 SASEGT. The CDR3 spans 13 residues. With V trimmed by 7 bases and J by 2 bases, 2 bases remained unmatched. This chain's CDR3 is CASIRGTYNEQFF. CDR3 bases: TGTGCCAGCATCAGGGGGACCTACAATGAGCAGTTCTTC.

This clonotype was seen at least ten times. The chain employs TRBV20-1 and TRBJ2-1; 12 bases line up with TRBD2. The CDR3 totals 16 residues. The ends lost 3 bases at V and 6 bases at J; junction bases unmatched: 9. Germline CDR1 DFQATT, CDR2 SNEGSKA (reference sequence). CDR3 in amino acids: CSARVRLAGVSNEQFF. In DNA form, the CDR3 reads TGCAGTGCTAGGGTACGACTAGCGGGAGTCTCCAATGAGCAGTTCTTC.

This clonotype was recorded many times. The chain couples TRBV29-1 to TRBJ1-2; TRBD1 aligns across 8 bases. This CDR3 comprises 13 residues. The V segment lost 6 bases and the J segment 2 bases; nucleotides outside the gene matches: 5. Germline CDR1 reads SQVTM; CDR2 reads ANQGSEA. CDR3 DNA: TGCAGCGTCAAGCAGGGGGCGAACTATGGCTACACCTTC. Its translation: CSVKQGANYGYTF.

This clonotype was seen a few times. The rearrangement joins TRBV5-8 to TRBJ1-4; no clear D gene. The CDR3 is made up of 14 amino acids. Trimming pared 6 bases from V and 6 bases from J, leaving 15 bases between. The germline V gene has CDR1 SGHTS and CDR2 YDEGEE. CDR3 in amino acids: CASIVPGMDEKLFF. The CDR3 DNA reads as TGTGCCAGCATCGTACCGGGCATGGATGAAAAACTGTTTTTT.

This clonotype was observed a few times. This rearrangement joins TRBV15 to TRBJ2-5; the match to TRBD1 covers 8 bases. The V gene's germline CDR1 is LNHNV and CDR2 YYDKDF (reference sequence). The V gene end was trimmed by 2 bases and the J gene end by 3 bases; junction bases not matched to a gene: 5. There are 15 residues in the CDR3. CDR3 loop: CATSRLRTGKETQYF. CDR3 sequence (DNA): TGTGCCACCAGCAGACTCCGGACAGGGAAAGAGACCCAGTACTTC. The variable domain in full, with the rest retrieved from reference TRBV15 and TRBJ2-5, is DAMVIQNPRYQVTQFGKPVTLSCSQTLNHNVMYWYQQKSSQAPKLLFHYYDKDFNNEADTPDNFQSRRPNTSFCFLDIRSPGLGDTAMYLCATSRLRTGKETQYFGPGTRLLVL.

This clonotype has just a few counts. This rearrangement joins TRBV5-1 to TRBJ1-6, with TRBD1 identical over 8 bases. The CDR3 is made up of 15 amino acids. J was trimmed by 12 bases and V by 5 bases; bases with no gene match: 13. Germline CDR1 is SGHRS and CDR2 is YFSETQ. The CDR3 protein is CASRATGTGALPLHF. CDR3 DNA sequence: TGCGCCAGCAGGGCTACCGGGACAGGAGCCCTACCCCTCCACTTT.

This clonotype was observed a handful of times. The CDR3 region has the DNA TGTGCCAGTAGCCCCCGTCCTGAGGGCACTGAAGCTTTCTTT. Translated: CASSPRPEGTEAFF. The gene calls are TRBV19 and TRBJ1-1; D ambiguous. Germline V gene lookup returns CDR1 LNHDA and CDR2 SQIVND (reference sequence). Deletions cut 6 bases from V and 4 bases from J, with 15 bases between. The CDR3 loop spans 14 amino acids. Looking up the rest from reference TRBV19 and TRBJ1-1 gives the full variable domain: DGGITQSPKYLFRKEGQNVTLSCEQNLNHDAMYWYRQDPGQGLRLIYYSQIVNDFQKGDIAEGYSVSREKKESFPLTVTSAQKNPTAFYLCASSPRPEGTEAFFGQGTRLTVV.

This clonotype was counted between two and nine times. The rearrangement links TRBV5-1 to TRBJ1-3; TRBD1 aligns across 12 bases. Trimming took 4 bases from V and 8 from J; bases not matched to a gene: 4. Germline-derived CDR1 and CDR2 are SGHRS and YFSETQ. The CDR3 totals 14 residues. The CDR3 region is CASSPGQGAYTIYF. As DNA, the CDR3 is TGCGCCAGCAGCCCGGGACAGGGGGCTTACACCATATATTTT.

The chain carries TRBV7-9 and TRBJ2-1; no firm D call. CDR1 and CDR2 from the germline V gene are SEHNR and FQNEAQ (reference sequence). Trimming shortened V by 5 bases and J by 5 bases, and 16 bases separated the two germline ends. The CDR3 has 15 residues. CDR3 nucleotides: TGTGCCAGCAGCCCCTCGGAACAATCAAACAATGAGCAGTTCTTC. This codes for CASSPSEQSNNEQFF.

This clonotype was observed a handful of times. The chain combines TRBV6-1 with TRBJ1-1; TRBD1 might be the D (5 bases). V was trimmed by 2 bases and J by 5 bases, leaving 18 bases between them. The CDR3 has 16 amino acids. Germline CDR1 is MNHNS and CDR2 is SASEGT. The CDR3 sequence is CASSERRGVGVTEAFF. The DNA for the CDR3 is TGTGCCAGCAGTGAACGAAGGGGTGTCGGGGTTACTGAAGCTTTCTTT.

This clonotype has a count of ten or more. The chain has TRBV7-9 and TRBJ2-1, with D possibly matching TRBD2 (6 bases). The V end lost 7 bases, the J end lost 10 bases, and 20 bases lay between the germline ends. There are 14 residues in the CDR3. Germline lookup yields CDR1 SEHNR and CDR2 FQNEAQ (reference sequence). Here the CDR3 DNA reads TGTGCCAGCACCGCGACTAGTTATCCAGGGGAGCAGTTCTTC. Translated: CASTATSYPGEQFF.

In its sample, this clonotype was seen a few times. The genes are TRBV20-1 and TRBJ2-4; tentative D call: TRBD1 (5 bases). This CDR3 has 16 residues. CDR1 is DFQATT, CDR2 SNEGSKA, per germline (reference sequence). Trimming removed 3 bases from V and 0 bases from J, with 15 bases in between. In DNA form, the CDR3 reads TGCAGTGCTAGTGACAGCCCAGGAATAGCCAAAAACATTCAGTACTTC. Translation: CSASDSPGIAKNIQYF.

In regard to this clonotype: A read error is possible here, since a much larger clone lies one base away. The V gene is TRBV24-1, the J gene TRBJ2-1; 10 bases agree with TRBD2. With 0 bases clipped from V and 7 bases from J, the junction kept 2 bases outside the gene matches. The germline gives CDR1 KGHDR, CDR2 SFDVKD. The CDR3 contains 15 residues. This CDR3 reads CATSDLASGRNEQFF. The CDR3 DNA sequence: TGTGCCACCAGTGATTTGGCTAGCGGGAGAAATGAGCAGTTCTTC.